This entry lists 16 T cell receptor beta chains sequenced from one sample in a study of shared clonotypes between healthy human individuals. TCRdb keeps only in-frame clones here, not all; method: immunoSEQ multiplex PCR. Of 800,000 or so clones listed, approximately 97% are singletons. Positively selected for CCR7, the CD45RO-negative cells used as naive CD8 cells excluded terminally differentiated effector memory CD45RA+ cells. The sequencing sample was made of naive CD8+ T cells sorted from blood. These receptors all come from a man aged 25 to 45 in good health.

The V and J genes are TRBV7-8 and TRBJ2-2; D is perhaps TRBD2 (5 bases). V was trimmed by 3 bases and J by 7 bases, leaving 15 bases between them. The CDR3 spans 15 residues. Germline V gene data show CDR1 as SGHVS and CDR2 as FQNEAQ. CDR3 coding DNA: TGTGCCAGCAGCTTGGAGGCTATCCGGGTCGGGGAGCTGTTTTTT. Amino acid sequence: CASSLEAIRVGELFF.

The chain links TRBV5-4 to TRBJ2-7; the D call may be TRBD1 or TRBD2 (5 bases each). The CDR3 loop spans 15 amino acids. Germline V gene sequence: CDR1 SGHNT, CDR2 YYREEE (reference sequence). Trimming took off 0 bases at V and 5 bases at J, with 15 bases between the two ends. CDR3 sequence reads: CASSLASGTMDEQYF. DNA for the CDR3: TGTGCCAGCAGCTTGGCCTCCGGGACCATGGACGAGCAGTACTTC.

This clone is a singleton in its sample. The chain uses TRBV7-9 and TRBJ2-7, with D possibly TRBD1 on 6 matching bases. Trimming pared 5 bases from V and 2 bases from J, leaving 13 bases between. The CDR3 length is 14 residues. Germline CDR1 SEHNR, CDR2 FQNEAQ (reference sequence). The CDR3 coding sequence is TGTGCCAGCAGCCCCAGGACAGAGACCTACGAGCAGTACTTC. It yields the protein CASSPRTETYEQYF.

V gene TRBV11-2 combines with J gene TRBJ2-5; TRBD2 is a possible D gene (5 bases). Germline V gene data show CDR1 as SGHAT and CDR2 as FQNNGV. V gave up 5 bases and J gave up 4 bases, with 17 bases separating them. The length of the CDR3 is 15 residues. CDR3 amino acids: CASSDGSGRGETQYF. For the CDR3, the DNA is TGTGCCAGCAGCGACGGCTCCGGTCGGGGAGAGACCCAGTACTTC.

Concerning this clone: A junction boundary mismatches the germline segment, possibly from a read error. This rearrangement joins TRBV5-6 to TRBJ2-7; D is uncertain. CDR1 and CDR2 (germline): SGHDT, YYEEEE. This CDR3 region has 13 residues. CDR3 sequence reads: CASTLTYSYEQYF. As DNA, the CDR3 is TGTGCCAGCACCTTGACCTACTCCTACGAGCAGTACTTC.

The chain uses TRBV29-1 and TRBJ1-2; 7 bases are a match to TRBD1. CDR1 and CDR2 (germline): SQVTM, ANQGSEA. This CDR3 has 13 residues. V lost 3 bases to trimming and J lost 7 bases; unmatched junction nucleotides: 8. CDR3 sequence: CSVEKTGSGGYTF. The CDR3 region has the DNA TGCAGCGTTGAGAAGACAGGGTCAGGTGGCTACACCTTC.

The chain is built from TRBV27 and TRBJ2-1; TRBD2 agrees at 14 bases. With 5 bases clipped from V and 7 bases from J, the junction kept 7 bases outside the gene matches. The CDR3 is 16 amino acids. Germline assignment: CDR1 MNHEY and CDR2 SMNVEV (reference sequence). CDR3 bases: TGTGCCAGCAGTCCTGGGACTAGCGGGAGTAATAATGAGCAGTTCTTC. The encoded protein is CASSPGTSGSNNEQFF.

To note about this clone: This sample includes further DNA sequences coding for the same CDR3. J is TRBJ2-7 and V is TRBV29-1, with TRBD2 identical over 10 bases. The CDR3 runs 13 residues. V trimming: 6 bases; J trimming: 2 bases; junction bases outside the gene matches: 4. Germline loops: CDR1 SQVTM, CDR2 ANQGSEA. The CDR3 region has the DNA TGCAGCGTCCGGACTAGCGGCACCTACGAGCAGTACTTC. The encoded protein is CSVRTSGTYEQYF.

This clone was seen a single time. The genes are TRBV5-4 and TRBJ2-7; TRBD1 agrees at 12 bases. The V segment lost 4 bases and the J segment 5 bases; nucleotides outside the gene matches: 10. Germline assignment: CDR1 SGHNT and CDR2 YYREEE (reference sequence). This CDR3 has 16 residues. The CDR3 here is CASSPGAGTGGNEQYF. The CDR3 region has the DNA TGTGCCAGCAGCCCTGGTGCCGGGACAGGGGGCAACGAGCAGTACTTC.

V usage is TRBV7-9 and J usage is TRBJ2-1; 7 nucleotides align to TRBD2. Germline-derived CDR1 and CDR2 are SEHNR and FQNEAQ (reference sequence). The CDR3 is 16 amino acids. Losses at the gene ends were 5 bases for V and 0 bases for J; bases not matched to a gene: 7. CDR3 sequence: CASSPLAESSYNEQFF. The CDR3, as DNA: TGTGCCAGCAGCCCCCTAGCGGAAAGCTCCTACAATGAGCAGTTCTTC.

V usage is TRBV7-9 and J usage is TRBJ2-1, with D possibly being TRBD1 (6 bases). V lost 2 bases and J lost 5, with 16 bases in between. The CDR3 is 16 amino acids. In germline, CDR1 is SEHNR, CDR2 FQNEAQ (reference sequence). The CDR3 nucleotides are TGTGCCAGCAGCTTAACTCTGGGGGCGTTCGACAATGAGCAGTTCTTC. Protein sequence: CASSLTLGAFDNEQFF.

This clone was detected a few times. V gene TRBV19 combines with J gene TRBJ2-7; D call uncertain. The CDR3 spans 15 residues. From germline, CDR1 is LNHDA and CDR2 SQIVND (reference sequence). The V end was cut by 5 bases, the J end by 3 bases, with 17 bases between. The CDR3, as DNA: TGTGCCAGTAGTCCAAAACTGGTCGGTTACTACGAGCAGTACTTC. Translated: CASSPKLVGYYEQYF. The complete variable domain, with remaining parts taken from reference TRBV19 and TRBJ2-7, reads DGGITQSPKYLFRKEGQNVTLSCEQNLNHDAMYWYRQDPGQGLRLIYYSQIVNDFQKGDIAEGYSVSREKKESFPLTVTSAQKNPTAFYLCASSPKLVGYYEQYFGPGTRLTVT.

This clone was seen a single time. The V gene is TRBV10-1, the J gene TRBJ2-7; D perhaps matches TRBD1 (6 bases). This CDR3 is 13 amino acids long. V was shortened by 9 bases and J by 5 bases, with 17 bases between the two germline ends. The germline V gene has CDR1 WNHNN and CDR2 SYGVQD (reference sequence). CDR3 coding DNA: TGCGCCAGACTTTCAGGGGCCTCGGACGAGCAGTACTTC. This codes for CARLSGASDEQYF.

The chain joins TRBV6-1 to TRBJ2-1; 9 bases match TRBD2. V trimming: 3 bases; J trimming: 14 bases; junction bases outside the gene matches: 14. Germline-derived CDR1 and CDR2 are MNHNS and SASEGT. CDR3 size: 15 residues. The CDR3 loop is CASSDPPSGTRMEFF. For the CDR3, the DNA is TGTGCCAGCAGTGACCCTCCTAGCGGGACGAGAATGGAGTTCTTC.

The chain employs TRBV2 and TRBJ2-5; either TRBD1 or TRBD2 may supply D (6 bases each). V lost 6 bases and J 5 bases, leaving 13 bases between the germline ends. CDR1 and CDR2 from the germline V gene are SNHLY and FYNNEI. The CDR3 has 13 residues. The CDR3 DNA sequence: TGTGCCAGCAGCCGGGGGCCCCGGGAGACCCAGTACTTC. This sequence encodes CASSRGPRETQYF.

The chain combines TRBV6-6 with TRBJ2-1, with 10 nucleotides matching TRBD2. The CDR3 covers 15 residues. In germline, CDR1 is MNHNY, CDR2 SVGAGI (reference sequence). Trimming cost V 4 bases and J 6 bases; bases outside gene matches: 6. CDR3 protein: CASSLAGGIINEQFF. The CDR3 region has the DNA TGTGCCAGCAGTTTAGCGGGAGGCATAATCAATGAGCAGTTCTTC.